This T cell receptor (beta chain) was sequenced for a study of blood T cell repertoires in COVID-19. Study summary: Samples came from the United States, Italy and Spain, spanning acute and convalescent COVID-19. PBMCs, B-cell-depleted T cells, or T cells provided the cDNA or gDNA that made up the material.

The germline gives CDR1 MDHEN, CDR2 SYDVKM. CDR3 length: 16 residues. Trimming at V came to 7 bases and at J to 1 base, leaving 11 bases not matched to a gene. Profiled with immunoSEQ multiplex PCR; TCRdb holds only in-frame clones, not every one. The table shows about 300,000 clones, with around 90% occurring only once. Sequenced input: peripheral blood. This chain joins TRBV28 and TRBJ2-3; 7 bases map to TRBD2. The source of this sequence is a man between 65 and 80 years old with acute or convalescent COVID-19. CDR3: CASTPATAGGTDTQYF. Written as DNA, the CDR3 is TGTGCCAGCACCCCGGCTACGGCGGGGGGCACAGATACGCAGTATTTT.